One and the same sample provided the 32 T cell receptor beta chains below, sequenced in a study of T cell repertoires in cytomegalovirus infection. Each CDR3 protein gets one entry after TCRdb re-called the reads with MiXCR. This table has under 150,000 distinct CDR3 sequences, 20% to 30% appearing once. Their target antigens are unknown. Sequencing used PBMCs, sequenced either directly or after in vitro stimulation (not recorded which). Receptors originate from a human donor in good health (CMV status not recorded). Some clones in this sample may be carry-over from other donors' samples.

This clonotype was recorded many times. The chain couples TRBV7-2 to TRBJ2-2; a possible D gene is TRBD2 (5 bases). This CDR3 is built from 14 residues. Trimming pared 3 bases from V and 7 bases from J, leaving 12 bases between. Per the germline V gene, CDR1 is SGHTA and CDR2 is FQGNSA. CDR3 in DNA: TGTGCCAGCAGCTTCCCCCGGACTGGCGGGGAGCTGTTTTTT. Its translation: CASSFPRTGGELFF.

The chain carries TRBV4-1 and TRBJ2-5; perhaps D is TRBD1 or TRBD2 (5 bases each). Trimming removed 1 base from V and 10 bases from J, with 10 bases in between. The V gene's germline CDR1 is MGHRA and CDR2 YSYEKL. There are 12 residues in the CDR3. CDR3 sequence: CASSQALGVQYF. CDR3 sequence (DNA): TGCGCCAGCAGCCAAGCCCTGGGGGTCCAGTACTTC.

This clonotype was detected only a few times. V usage is TRBV28 and J usage is TRBJ2-7, with 9 bases lining up with TRBD2. From germline, CDR1 is MDHEN and CDR2 SYDVKM. The CDR3 is 15 residues long. Losses at the gene ends were 2 bases for V and 2 bases for J; bases not matched to a gene: 4. Here the CDR3 reads CASSLVAGAAYEQYF. The CDR3 region has the DNA TGTGCCAGCAGTTTAGTAGCGGGAGCCGCCTACGAGCAGTACTTC.

The rearrangement uses TRBV20-1 and TRBJ2-5; TRBD2 aligns across 11 bases. With V trimmed by 1 base and J by 5 bases, 12 bases remained unmatched. Germline V gives CDR1 DFQATT, CDR2 SNEGSKA (reference sequence). The CDR3 is 17 amino acids. This chain's CDR3 is CSARVPSGRLQAETQYF. The DNA of the CDR3 is TGCAGTGCTAGAGTGCCTAGCGGGAGGCTACAGGCGGAGACCCAGTACTTC.

Turning to this clonotype: This could be a read error, since a much larger clone is one nucleotide away. The chain employs TRBV7-2 and TRBJ2-7, with 7 positions matching TRBD2. CDR1 is SGHTA and CDR2 is FQGNSA in the germline V gene. The CDR3 is 14 amino acids. V lost 5 bases, J lost 4 bases, and 8 bases stayed unmatched. The CDR3 nucleotides read TGTGCCAGCAGCCAGGAGCGGGGCCCATACGAGCAGTACTTC. Translated, it gives CASSQERGPYEQYF.

This rearrangement joins TRBV6-2 or TRBV6-3 to TRBJ2-3; 8 positions match TRBD1. The germline V gene has CDR1 MNHEY and CDR2 SVGEGT. The CDR3 runs to 17 residues. V lost 0 bases to trimming and J lost 2 bases; unmatched junction nucleotides: 7. The CDR3 nucleotides read TGTGCCAGCAGTTACTCGAAGGGACAGGATGTCACAGATACGCAGTATTTT. It codes for CASSYSKGQDVTDTQYF.

This chain joins TRBV7-9 and TRBJ2-1; no definite D call. V lost 7 bases and J lost 5, with 3 bases in between. This CDR3 spans 10 amino acids. Germline-derived CDR1 and CDR2 are SEHNR and FQNEAQ (reference sequence). This CDR3 reads CASTDNEQFF. CDR3 coding DNA: TGTGCCAGCACCGACAATGAGCAGTTCTTC.

This chain joins TRBV7-8 and TRBJ2-1; no clear D gene. This CDR3 contains 15 residues. Germline CDR1 and CDR2: SGHVS and FQNEAQ. V lost 5 bases, J lost 0 bases, and 11 bases lay in between. The CDR3: CASSPSDDSYNEQFF. CDR3 coding DNA: TGTGCCAGCAGCCCCTCGGATGACTCCTACAATGAGCAGTTCTTC.

The rearrangement joins TRBV7-2 to TRBJ2-7; a weak D match, TRBD1 (5 bases). Trimming removed 1 base at V and 4 bases at J, with 14 bases between. The V gene's germline CDR1 is SGHTA and CDR2 FQGNSA. The CDR3 contains 15 residues. CDR3 sequence: CASSLELSGWYEQYF. In DNA form, the CDR3 reads TGTGCCAGCAGCTTAGAGTTGTCAGGGTGGTACGAGCAGTACTTC.

This rearrangement joins TRBV7-2 to TRBJ1-2; D might be TRBD1 (6 bases). Trimming stripped 8 bases from V and 8 bases from J, with 21 bases between. The germline CDR1 and CDR2 sequences are SGHTA and FQGNSA. The CDR3 length is 14 residues. CDR3 nucleotide sequence: TGTGCCAGCGGATATTACAGGGAATTAAGAGGCTACACCTTC. Protein product: CASGYYRELRGYTF.

This chain connects TRBV4-1 to TRBJ2-7; D unclear. The CDR3 is 13 amino acids. Germline V gene lookup returns CDR1 MGHRA and CDR2 YSYEKL. V lost 0 bases and J lost 3, with 6 bases in between. CDR3 coding DNA: TGCGCCAGCAGCCAAGATGGGAACTACGAGCAGTACGTC. This translates into CASSQDGNYEQYV.

The chain links TRBV7-2 to TRBJ1-5, with D possibly matching TRBD1 (5 bases). This CDR3 is built from 14 residues. CDR1 SGHTA and CDR2 FQGNSA come from the germline V gene. V was shortened by 2 bases and J by 4 bases, with 9 bases between the two germline ends. CDR3 sequence reads: CASSLTRGNQPQHF. As DNA, the CDR3 is TGTGCCAGCAGCTTAACAAGGGGTAATCAGCCCCAGCATTTT.

This clonotype occurred a few times. V is TRBV28 and J is TRBJ1-1; 10 bases are shared with TRBD1. Germline V CDR1 and CDR2: MDHEN, SYDVKM. Trimming cost V 6 bases and J 0 bases; bases outside gene matches: 7. The CDR3 sequence is 16 residues long. The DNA of the CDR3 is TGTGCCAGCAGACCGGGACAGGGGAGGGTGAACACTGAAGCTTTCTTT. This sequence encodes CASRPGQGRVNTEAFF.

This chain connects TRBV11-3 to TRBJ2-5; D call uncertain. The CDR3 covers 14 residues. The V gene lost 1 base and the J gene lost 2 bases, with 8 bases spanning the gap. Germline V gives CDR1 SGHNT, CDR2 YENEEA. The CDR3 nucleotides are TGTGCCAGCAGCTTAGTAGGGTTTCAAGAGACCCAGTACTTC. Translated: CASSLVGFQETQYF.

J is TRBJ2-1 and V is TRBV28, with 11 bases that match TRBD1. The V gene's germline CDR1 is MDHEN and CDR2 SYDVKM. The V gene end was trimmed by 10 bases and the J gene end by 7 bases; junction bases not matched to a gene: 9. The CDR3 spans 14 residues. CDR3 in DNA: TGTGCCATAACGGACAGGGGGCTGGGGAATGAGCAGTTCTTC. Translation gives CAITDRGLGNEQFF.

This clonotype was counted ten times or more. The chain is built from TRBV7-6 and TRBJ2-7; D is unresolved. The CDR3 consists of 15 residues. V was clipped by 8 bases and J by 3 bases, with 20 bases between them. Per the germline V gene, CDR1 is SGHVS and CDR2 is FNYEAQ. This chain's CDR3 is CASDPKVQTHYEQYF. The CDR3 bases are TGTGCCAGCGACCCCAAGGTACAGACACACTACGAGCAGTACTTC.

This clonotype has a count of ten or more. The genes are TRBV7-2 and TRBJ2-5; 7 bases agree with TRBD1. V lost 1 base to trimming and J lost 2 bases; unmatched junction nucleotides: 4. In germline, CDR1 is SGHTA, CDR2 FQGNSA. This CDR3 comprises 15 residues. The CDR3 spells CASSLDRGQQETQYF. CDR3 coding DNA: TGTGCCAGCAGCTTAGACAGGGGACAGCAAGAGACCCAGTACTTC.

The rearrangement links TRBV28 to TRBJ2-7; D is undetermined. The germline gives CDR1 MDHEN, CDR2 SYDVKM. The CDR3 consists of 13 residues. With 3 bases removed from V and 3 bases from J, the gap between germline ends came to 9 bases. For the CDR3, the DNA is TGTGCCAGCAGTTTTGCGAAAGTCTACGAGCAGTACTTC. Translation: CASSFAKVYEQYF.

The chain uses TRBV5-8 and TRBJ1-5; maybe TRBD1 (5 bases). V lost 1 base to trimming and J lost 9 bases, with 11 bases between them. CDR3 length equals 13 residues. CDR1 and CDR2 from the germline V gene are SGHTS and YDEGEE. The CDR3 region is CASSLTGQGPQHF. CDR3 sequence (DNA): TGTGCCAGCAGCTTGACAGGCCAGGGGCCCCAGCATTTT.

This clonotype appeared many times. The chain links TRBV5-1 to TRBJ2-1; tentatively, D is TRBD2 (5 bases). CDR1 and CDR2 from the germline V gene are SGHRS and YFSETQ. The V end was cut by 1 base, the J end by 0 bases, with 11 bases between. CDR3 length: 16 residues. CDR3 nucleotide sequence: TGCGCCAGCAGCTTGCAGAGGGTACACTCCTACAATGAGCAGTTCTTC. Protein sequence: CASSLQRVHSYNEQFF.

The sample holds many counts of this clonotype. The chain has TRBV7-2 and TRBJ2-2, with 7 bases matching TRBD2. Germline V lookup: CDR1 SGHTA, CDR2 FQGNSA. The CDR3 has 15 residues. V was pared by 7 bases and J by 4 bases, with 9 bases of the junction left unmatched. The CDR3 sequence: CASIFTGGSTGELFF. CDR3 DNA: TGTGCCAGCATCTTTACGGGAGGCTCCACCGGGGAGCTGTTTTTT.

The V gene is TRBV3-1, the J gene TRBJ1-5; D might be TRBD1 (6 bases). Deletions cut 2 bases from V and 7 bases from J, with 15 bases between. The CDR3 covers 15 residues. From germline, CDR1 is LGHDT and CDR2 YNNKEL (reference sequence). In nucleotides, the CDR3 is TGTGCCAGCAGCCAACTAGACAGGAATAGGCAGCCCCAGCATTTT. Protein product: CASSQLDRNRQPQHF.

This chain connects TRBV10-3 to TRBJ2-3; D is perhaps TRBD2 (6 bases). The CDR3 runs 19 residues. The V and J ends lost 1 base and 5 bases respectively, with 25 bases between them. Germline V gene lookup returns CDR1 ENHRY and CDR2 SYGVKD. The CDR3 loop reads CAISELRLASLLPKDTQYF. In DNA, the CDR3 is TGTGCCATCAGTGAGTTACGGCTAGCGAGCCTACTCCCGAAAGATACGCAGTATTTT.

In DNA, the CDR3 is TGTGCCAGCAGCTTAGGGCCGGGACAGGGCCCCTCGAGAGGAAATTCACCCCTCCACTTT. As protein: CASSLGPGQGPSRGNSPLHF. V usage is TRBV7-8 and J usage is TRBJ1-6; 9 bases align to TRBD1. The trim removed 1 base at V and 7 bases at J, leaving 17 bases unmatched. The CDR3 spans 20 residues. Germline V lookup: CDR1 SGHVS, CDR2 FQNEAQ.

The J gene is TRBJ2-1, the V gene TRBV28; 10 bases are shared with TRBD2. Germline assignment: CDR1 MDHEN and CDR2 SYDVKM. Trimming removed 6 bases from V and 8 bases from J; junction bases left unmatched: 13. The CDR3 has 16 amino acids. CDR3 sequence: CASSLGASGSSDEQFF. CDR3 in DNA: TGTGCCAGCAGCCTTGGGGCTAGCGGGAGTAGCGATGAGCAGTTCTTC.

This clonotype was observed a few times. The V and J genes are TRBV12-3 or TRBV12-4 and TRBJ2-3; TRBD2 aligns across 12 bases. CDR3 size: 15 residues. Trimming took 7 bases from V and 7 from J; bases not matched to a gene: 9. The CDR3 is CASISSGRAPHTQYF. CDR3 coding DNA: TGTGCCAGCATTTCTAGCGGGAGGGCACCACATACGCAGTATTTT.

This clonotype was picked up many times. J is TRBJ1-5 and V is TRBV28, with D maybe TRBD1 (6 bases). CDR3 length equals 13 residues. Germline-derived CDR1 and CDR2 are MDHEN and SYDVKM. Trimming stripped 9 bases from V and 8 bases from J, with 17 bases between. The CDR3 sequence is CASHTGPSEPQHF. DNA of the CDR3: TGTGCCAGTCACACAGGGCCGTCTGAGCCCCAGCATTTT. Complete variable domain (other parts from reference TRBV28 and TRBJ1-5): DVKVTQSSRYLVKRTGEKVFLECVQDMDHENMFWYRQDPGLGLRLIYFSYDVKMKEKGDIPEGYSVSREKKERFSLILESASTNQTSMYLCASHTGPSEPQHFGDGTRLSIL.

In this sample, this clonotype turned up a few times. The chain employs TRBV12-3 or TRBV12-4 and TRBJ2-1; D unclear. The CDR3 runs to 13 residues. The V end lost 2 bases, the J end lost 5 bases, and 7 bases lay between the germline ends. This CDR3 reads CASSLRQDNEQFF. CDR3 sequence (DNA): TGTGCCAGCAGTTTACGACAAGACAATGAGCAGTTCTTC.

The J gene is TRBJ2-1, the V gene TRBV6-5; 8 bases line up with TRBD2. Germline V gives CDR1 MNHEY, CDR2 SVGAGI. After removal of 6 bases from V and 2 bases from J, the junction contained 12 bases not matched to a gene. The CDR3 covers 17 residues. The CDR3 loop is CASSRDTSGLTYNEQFF. CDR3 DNA sequence: TGTGCCAGCAGCCGAGATACTAGCGGTCTTACCTACAATGAGCAGTTCTTC.

V gene TRBV30 combines with J gene TRBJ2-6; D is unresolved. This CDR3 has 12 amino acids. The V gene's germline CDR1 is GTSNPN and CDR2 SVGIG (reference sequence). The ends were cut back, 4 bases at V and 0 bases at J, with 1 base in the middle. The CDR3 bases are TGTGCCTGGACCTCTGGGGCCAACGTCCTGACTTTC. As protein: CAWTSGANVLTF.

In its sample, this clonotype was seen many times. The CDR3 bases are TGTGCCAGCAGCTATATAACTGCCGGGACAGGGACTGGAAACACCATATATTTT. Amino acid sequence: CASSYITAGTGTGNTIYF. The gene calls are TRBV7-2 and TRBJ1-3; 9 nucleotides line up with TRBD1. The CDR3 has 18 amino acids. CDR1 SGHTA and CDR2 FQGNSA come from the germline V gene. V was pared by 4 bases and J by 2 bases, with 12 bases of the junction left unmatched.

The chain recombines TRBV10-3 with TRBJ2-1; D is tentatively TRBD1 or TRBD2 (5 bases each). The CDR3 loop spans 13 amino acids. The V gene lost 8 bases and the J gene lost 8 bases, with 16 bases spanning the gap. Per germline, CDR1 ENHRY and CDR2 SYGVKD. CDR3 sequence: CAISGTPFHEQFF. For the CDR3, the DNA is TGTGCCATCTCGGGGACCCCTTTCCATGAGCAGTTCTTC.